This T cell receptor beta chain was documented in a study of blood T cell repertoires in COVID-19. Repertoires were generated with immunoSEQ multiplex PCR, while TCRdb's copy carries only in-frame clones and drops some. Of under 200,000 clones listed, around nine tenths are singletons. The CDR3 is made up of 13 amino acids. Trimming removed 2 bases at V and 8 bases at J, with 11 bases between. Germline values: CDR1 SGHNT, CDR2 YYREEE (reference sequence). V is TRBV5-4 and J is TRBJ2-1, with a tentative D call TRBD2 (5 bases). Material for sequencing was peripheral blood. This receptor was taken from a man aged 35 to 55 with active or convalescent COVID-19. For the CDR3, the DNA is TGTGCCAGCAGCTTCCGAGGAGGTGATGAGCAGTTCTTC. Encoded protein: CASSFRGGDEQFF. The whole variable domain, remainder taken from reference TRBV5-4 and TRBJ2-1, is ETGVTQSPTHLIKTRGQQVTLRCSSQSGHNTVSWYQQALGQGPQFIFQYYREEENGRGNFPPRFSGLQFPNYSSELNVNALELDDSALYLCASSFRGGDEQFFGPGTRLTVL.